The table lists the clone carrying this TCR beta chain with a few counts. As yet, its antigen is unknown. In TCRdb, the 5' RACE reads were re-called with MiXCR into one record per CDR3 protein. The sample records about 470,000 distinct CDR3 sequences, roughly 18% being singletons. The CDR3 is made up of 15 amino acids. Trimming took 5 bases from V and 0 from J, leaving 9 bases between them. Germline CDR1 SGHRS, CDR2 YFSETQ. The data belong to a study of T-cell memory formation after mild COVID-19. Overall study results and limits: CD4+ contracting clones were found mainly in CM and EM, and CD8+ ones in EMRA. The appearance of some responding clones in pre-infection memory suggested that cross-reactive memory joined.

The clonotype originates from an adult woman who had mild COVID-19 (a few samples of this study predate the infection). Cell type and time point are not known. This chain joins TRBV5-1 and TRBJ2-6, with TRBD2 as a possible D gene (5 bases). Sequenced input: PBMCs or a T cell subset sorted from them (not recorded which). CDR3 DNA: TGCGCCAGCAGTTTGAGGGCCTCTGGGGCCAACGTCCTGACTTTC. This encodes CASSLRASGANVLTF.